The clone carrying this T cell receptor beta chain was observed a few times. Its specificity is unknown. The source of the sample is a study of T cell repertoires in cytomegalovirus infection. Study summary: CMV infection plus the matching HLA type was flagged by public TCR beta signatures.

Regarding the study as a whole: Identification of carriers of CMV plus the relevant HLA was achieved through cumulative public TCR beta family frequency. HLA-C-restricted TCR beta clonotypes specific for CMV led the ex vivo response.

TCRdb recomputed calls from the reads with MiXCR, one row per CDR3 protein. The sample consists of about 740,000 distinct CDR3 sequences, about 40% of them appearing once. The sequence came from a human donor in good health (CMV status not recorded). Some clones in this sample may be carry-over from other donors' samples. The sample was PBMCs.

CDR3 bases: TGTGCCAGCAGTTACTCGAGGACGGGGAAAACTGAAGCTTTCTTT. Its protein product is CASSYSRTGKTEAFF. The chain couples TRBV6-8 to TRBJ1-1; D not certain. The CDR3 loop spans 15 amino acids. CDR1 is MNHGY, CDR2 SAAAGT, per germline. V lost 0 bases to trimming and J lost 5 bases, with 13 bases between them.